This is a list of T cell receptor beta chains from one sample in a study of blood T cell repertoires in COVID-19. Profiled with immunoSEQ multiplex PCR; TCRdb holds only in-frame clones, not every one. The data hold 15,000 or so clones, with approximately 86% observed a single time. Material for sequencing was peripheral blood. The receptors shown here come from a human donor in a cohort sampled during active COVID-19. The CDR3 runs from the conserved cysteine through the conserved F or W. A D gene is named only where the DNA matches it firmly. Clone size is given for some rows only: seen once, a few or many times, or a class if the clone is expanded.

TRBJ2-1 TRBV4-3 . . CASSLAGPNEQFF TGCGCCAGCAGCCTTGCGGGGCCCAATGAGCAGTTCTTC
TRBJ2-3 TRBV7-2 . . CASSLVQGTTDTQYF TGTGCCAGCAGCTTAGTTCAGGGGACGACAGATACGCAGTATTTT
TRBJ2-7 TRBV7-6 . TRBD1 CASSRDRYYEQYF TGTGCCAGCAGCCGGGACAGGTACTACGAGCAGTACTTC
TRBJ2-2 TRBV7-2 . TRBD2 CASSRTSGANTGELFF TGTGCCAGCAGCCGGACTAGCGGAGCGAACACCGGGGAGCTGTTTTTT
TRBJ1-6 TRBV9 few . CASSVASGNSPLHF TGTGCCAGCAGCGTAGCTTCAGGGAATTCACCCCTCCACTTT
TRBJ2-3 TRBV7-3 . . CASSLMGLFTDTQYF TGTGCCAGCAGCTTAATGGGGCTGTTCACAGATACGCAGTATTTT
TRBJ1-6 TRBV7-3 few . CASSLPILRVRSPLHF TGTGCCAGCAGCCTCCCCATACTGAGGGTTCGTTCACCCCTCCACTTT
TRBJ2-7 TRBV5-1 . TRBD1 CASSLVGQTGIMSEQYF TGCGCCAGCAGCTTGGTGGGCCAGACAGGGATCATGTCTGAGCAGTACTTC
TRBJ2-3 TRBV7-9 . TRBD2 CASDSGVWDTQYF TGTGCCAGCGATAGCGGGGTGTGGGATACGCAGTATTTT
TRBJ1-6 TRBV5-1 . . CASSLIQGYNSPLHF TGCGCCAGCAGCTTGATCCAGGGGTACAATTCACCCCTCCACTTT
TRBJ2-7 TRBV10-3 once . CAISDLQGASEQYF TGTGCCATCAGTGACCTTCAAGGGGCCTCCGAGCAGTACTTC
TRBJ2-3 TRBV6-5 . . CASSYSDVGGPDTQYF TGTGCCAGCAGTTACTCCGACGTGGGGGGGCCAGATACGCAGTATTTT
TRBJ2-3 TRBV4-2 . . CASSHEQGAERGTQYF TGTGCCAGCAGCCATGAACAGGGCGCGGAGCGGGGAACGCAGTATTTT
TRBJ1-4 TRBV5-4 . . CASSLRGGLAANEKLFF TGTGCCAGCAGCTTGAGGGGGGGCTTAGCCGCTAATGAAAAACTGTTTTTT
TRBJ1-5 TRBV19 . TRBD1 CASSIRTGSPNNQPQHF TGTGCCAGTAGTATCCGGACAGGGAGCCCTAACAATCAGCCCCAGCATTTT
TRBJ2-5 TRBV4-1 . TRBD1 CASSATGRETQYF TGCGCCAGCAGCGCGACAGGGCGCGAGACCCAGTACTTC
TRBJ2-3 TRBV12-3/TRBV12-4 . . CASSFVPEDTQYF TGTGCCAGCAGTTTCGTGCCTGAGGATACGCAGTATTTT
TRBJ2-2 TRBV12-5 . TRBD1 CASGPMFGTGDTGELFF TGTGCTAGTGGTCCCATGTTTGGGACAGGGGACACCGGGGAGCTGTTTTTT
TRBJ2-5 TRBV5-4 . . CASSQTPTGETQYF TGTGCCAGCAGCCAGACCCCCACGGGGGAGACCCAGTACTTC
TRBJ1-5 TRBV7-2 . . CASSLEGTPNQPQHF TGTGCCAGCAGCTTGGAGGGGACGCCCAATCAGCCCCAGCATTTT
TRBJ2-5 TRBV6-6 . . CASSYSEVPGRETQYF TGTGCCAGCAGTTACTCGGAGGTTCCCGGTCGGGAGACCCAGTACTTC
TRBJ1-2 TRBV4-3 . . CASSQDWGNNYGYTF TGCGCCAGCAGCCAAGATTGGGGCAATAACTATGGCTACACCTTC
TRBJ2-7 TRBV5-5 . . CASSPWGRGGSYEQYF TGTGCCAGCAGCCCGTGGGGGCGAGGGGGCTCCTACGAGCAGTACTTC
TRBJ1-3 TRBV6-1 . . CASSDGASGNTIYF TGTGCCAGCAGTGACGGAGCCTCTGGAAACACCATATATTTT
TRBJ1-5 TRBV18 . . CASSPDFHQPQHF TGTGCCAGCTCACCAGACTTCCATCAGCCCCAGCATTTT
TRBJ2-3 TRBV9 . TRBD2 CASSVTSGETDTQYF TGTGCCAGCAGCGTAACTAGCGGGGAAACAGATACGCAGTATTTT